Listed below are T cell receptor beta chains from one sample, sequenced in a study of shared clonotypes between healthy human individuals. Profiled with immunoSEQ multiplex PCR; TCRdb holds only in-frame clones, not every one. The profile shows 2 million to 2.5 million clones, roughly 94% of them singletons. The sample comprised naive CD4+ T cells sorted from blood. All receptors come from a young man in good health. The CDR3 runs from the conserved cysteine through the conserved F or W. The D gene is left open where the match is weak. Size is omitted from some rows. Given values are once, few, many or a class for expanded clones.

TRBV5-1,TRBJ2-7,NA,NA,TGCGCCAGCAGCCCGACTTCTAGGGACGAGCAGTACTTC,CASSPTSRDEQYF
TRBV7-2,TRBJ1-6,NA,NA,TGTGCCAGCAGCTTACAGGGCTCCTATAATTCACCCCTCCACTTT,CASSLQGSYNSPLHF
TRBV25-1,TRBJ2-2,NA,once,TGTGCCAGCATATCTAGTGCGAACACCGGGGAGCTGTTTTTT,CASISSANTGELFF
TRBV6-5,TRBJ2-5,NA,NA,TGTGCCAGCAGACAGAGGAGAGAGGGCCGGGAGACCCAGTACTTC,CASRQRREGRETQYF
TRBV7-6,TRBJ1-1,NA,NA,TGTGCCAGCAGGCCGGGGGATTCAAACACTGAAGCTTTCTTT,CASRPGDSNTEAFF
TRBV6-6,TRBJ2-2,NA,once,TGTGCCACCTCCTCGGGGCGACCGAACACCGGGGAGCTGTTTTTT,CATSSGRPNTGELFF
TRBV4-1,TRBJ1-2,NA,NA,TGCGCCAGCAGCCAAGTGGGGGGGCTAAACTATGGCTACACCTTC,CASSQVGGLNYGYTF
TRBV11-2,TRBJ2-1,NA,NA,TGTGCCAGCAGCTTTATCAATGAGCAGTTCTTC,CASSFINEQFF
TRBV18,TRBJ1-2,NA,NA,TGTGCCAGCTCACCAAACGACTATGGCTACACCTTC,CASSPNDYGYTF
TRBV5-1,TRBJ2-7,NA,NA,TGCGCCAGCAGCTTGGCTGGCTCCTACGAGCAGTACTTC,CASSLAGSYEQYF
TRBV25-1,TRBJ2-5,TRBD2,NA,TGTGCCAGCAGTGAAGTCCTTCTAGCGGGAGTGGGGGAGACCCAGTACTTC,CASSEVLLAGVGETQYF
TRBV7-9,TRBJ2-5,TRBD2,once,TGTGCCAGCAGCTTAGGGCTAGCGGGAGTAGCCCAAGAGACCCAGTACTTC,CASSLGLAGVAQETQYF
TRBV5-4,TRBJ1-4,NA,NA,TGTGCCAGCAGCTTGCTGGGGGCGGGAGAAAAACTGTTTTTT,CASSLLGAGEKLFF
TRBV6-6,TRBJ1-2,TRBD1,once,TGTGCCAGCAGAGACTCGGGACAGATTAACTATGGCTACACCTTC,CASRDSGQINYGYTF
TRBV5-6,TRBJ1-1,NA,NA,TGTGCCAGCAGCGCACAGATGAACACTGAAGCTTTCTTT,CASSAQMNTEAFF
TRBV27,TRBJ2-7,NA,NA,TGTGCCAGCAGTGTCACACAGGGCTACGAGCAGTACTTC,CASSVTQGYEQYF
TRBV6-1,TRBJ2-5,NA,NA,TGTGCCAGCAGTGAAGGTCCAGGACCGTGGGAGACCCAGTACTTC,CASSEGPGPWETQYF
TRBV6-5,TRBJ2-7,TRBD1,NA,TGTGCCAGCAGTAGGGGGGACAGGGGGCCCGACGAGCAGTACTTC,CASSRGDRGPDEQYF
TRBV29-1,TRBJ1-1,NA,NA,TGCAGCGTTGTCGGCACTGAAGCTTTCTTT,CSVVGTEAFF
TRBV10-3,TRBJ2-1,NA,NA,TGTGCCTCCGGGGCAGTCGATGAGCAGTTCTTC,CASGAVDEQFF
TRBV5-1,TRBJ2-4,TRBD1,NA,TGCGCCAGCAGCTCAGAGGACAGGGGAGGTCTAGCCAAAAACATTCAGTACTTC,CASSSEDRGGLAKNIQYF
TRBV6-5,TRBJ2-3,TRBD1,NA,TGTGCCAGCAGCGGTAGACAGGGAAATCACGATACGCAGTATTTT,CASSGRQGNHDTQYF
TRBV16,TRBJ1-1,NA,NA,TGTGCCAGCAGCCAATCGGGCAGGGCCACTGAAGCTTTCTTT,CASSQSGRATEAFF
TRBV7-2,TRBJ2-3,TRBD2,NA,TGTGCCAGCAGCTCTGGGGCTAGCGGTGGCACAGATACGCAGTATTTT,CASSSGASGGTDTQYF
TRBV30,TRBJ2-7,TRBD1,NA,TGTGCCTGGAGTGGACAGGGTCAAGGATACGAGCAGTACTTC,CAWSGQGQGYEQYF
TRBV9,TRBJ2-7,TRBD2,NA,TGTGCCAGCAGCGTTGGGCCCGGACTAGCGGGAGGATCTCCCTACGAGCAGTACTTC,CASSVGPGLAGGSPYEQYF
TRBV9,TRBJ1-2,NA,NA,TGTGCCAGCAGTGCCACAAGGACGGATTCTTATGGCTACACCTTC,CASSATRTDSYGYTF
TRBV28,TRBJ1-6,TRBD1,NA,TGTGCCAGCAGGGACAGGGTGGATTCACCCCTCCACTTT,CASRDRVDSPLHF
TRBV18,TRBJ2-7,NA,NA,TGTGCCAGCTCCCAAGGGGGGACAGTCCTCTACGAGCAGTACTTC,CASSQGGTVLYEQYF
TRBV9,TRBJ2-3,NA,NA,TGTGCCAGCAGCCCTGGGTGGGGACCGGGGCCGACGGGAGATACGCAGTATTTT,CASSPGWGPGPTGDTQYF
TRBV7-9,TRBJ2-3,TRBD1,once,TGTGCCAGCAGCGTGGGACAGGGGATTTCAGATACGCAGTATTTT,CASSVGQGISDTQYF
TRBV10-3,TRBJ1-3,NA,NA,TGTGCCATCAATGGAGGAAACACCATATATTTT,CAINGGNTIYF
TRBV5-1,TRBJ2-2,NA,NA,TGCGCCAGCAGCTTGGTTGGGGTGACGAACACCGGGGAGCTGTTTTTT,CASSLVGVTNTGELFF
TRBV27,TRBJ2-7,NA,once,TGTGCCAGCAGTTCCTGGAATCGCCGGGGCGAGCAGTACTTC,CASSSWNRRGEQYF
TRBV5-1,TRBJ2-3,NA,NA,TGCGCCAGCAGCGGGCCCACAGATACGCAGTATTTT,CASSGPTDTQYF
TRBV11-2,TRBJ2-2,NA,once,TGTGCCAGCAGCCCCGGGACACTTTACACCGGGGAGCTGTTTTTT,CASSPGTLYTGELFF
TRBV6-1,TRBJ1-6,NA,NA,TGTGCCAGCAGTGACAAATCGGGTAATTCACCCCTCCACTTT,CASSDKSGNSPLHF
TRBV19,TRBJ2-5,NA,NA,TGTGCCAGTAGTACAGGCCATCCTGGAGAGACCCAGTACTTC,CASSTGHPGETQYF
TRBV28,TRBJ1-5,NA,NA,TGTGCCAGCAGTTTGGCCGGGGTCAATCAGCCCCAGCATTTT,CASSLAGVNQPQHF
TRBV7-2,TRBJ1-5,NA,once,TGTGCCAGCAGCTTAGCGGGCGGGGCCAATCAGCCCCAGCATTTT,CASSLAGGANQPQHF
TRBV13,TRBJ2-6,TRBD1,NA,TGTGCCAGCAGCTTTGATCCGGGACAGGGGGCGTTTGGGGCCAACGTCCTGACTTTC,CASSFDPGQGAFGANVLTF
TRBV14,TRBJ2-7,NA,once,TGTGCCAGCAGCCAATGGATGAGCGAGCAGTACTTC,CASSQWMSEQYF
TRBV7-8,TRBJ2-7,TRBD2,NA,TGTGCCAGCAGCTTAGCCACGGGGACTAGCGGCTCCTACGAGCAGTACTTC,CASSLATGTSGSYEQYF